A single sample is the source of the 23 T cell receptor beta chains below, sequenced in a study of siplizumab effects on memory and regulatory T cells. Here immunoSEQ multiplex PCR was the method, and the copy in TCRdb shows in-frame clones only, minus some. The sample holds some 100,000 clones, around 94% seen once. The sample consisted of Tregs sorted from blood. These receptors all come from a human donor in good health.

J is TRBJ1-3 and V is TRBV9, with D unresolved. Trimming left V 4 bases short and J 4 bases short, with 9 bases between. The CDR3 has 13 amino acids. Germline assignment: CDR1 SGDLS and CDR2 YYNGEE. CDR3: CASSSSWGNTIYF. CDR3 in DNA: TGTGCCAGCAGCTCCTCATGGGGAAACACCATATATTTT.

The V call is TRBV30, the J call TRBJ1-6; D possibly corresponds to TRBD1 (6 bases). Between the trimmed V and J ends, which lost 3 bases and 3 bases, there was a span of 18 bases. CDR1 and CDR2 (germline): GTSNPN, SVGIG (reference sequence). The CDR3 spans 17 residues. This CDR3 is CAWRGGLGQFYNSPLHF. CDR3 bases: TGTGCCTGGAGAGGGGGACTTGGACAGTTCTATAATTCACCCCTCCACTTT.

The rearrangement uses TRBV20-1 and TRBJ2-3; D remains ambiguous. CDR1 and CDR2 from the germline V gene are DFQATT and SNEGSKA (reference sequence). CDR3 length: 11 amino acids. Deletions cut 6 bases from V and 10 bases from J, with 14 bases between. CDR3 coding DNA: TGCAGTGCAACAGAGGTTGGGGCGCAGTATTTT. It encodes CSATEVGAQYF.

The chain employs TRBV6-1 and TRBJ1-5; a weak D match, TRBD1 (6 bases). This CDR3 contains 14 residues. V was trimmed by 6 bases and J by 8 bases, leaving 17 bases between them. Germline CDR1 MNHNS, CDR2 SASEGT. CDR3 residues: CASSRDRPREPQHF. The DNA of the CDR3 is TGTGCCAGCAGCCGCGACAGGCCTCGGGAGCCCCAGCATTTT.

The rearrangement joins TRBV7-2 to TRBJ1-3; unclear D gene. The CDR3 has 14 amino acids. Germline CDR1 is SGHTA and CDR2 is FQGNSA. V lost 4 bases and J lost 2, with 9 bases in between. CDR3 region: CASSWGPTGNTIYF. The CDR3 nucleotides read TGTGCCAGCAGCTGGGGTCCTACTGGAAACACCATATATTTT. Using reference TRBV7-2 and TRBJ1-3 for the parts outside the CDR3, the full variable domain is GAGVSQSPSNKVTEKGKDVELRCDPISGHTALYWYRQSLGQGLEFLIYFQGNSAPDKSGLPSDRFSAERTGGSVSTLTIQRTQQEDSAVYLCASSWGPTGNTIYFGEGSWLTVV.

V is TRBV6-1 and J is TRBJ1-2; no firm D call. The CDR3 has 13 amino acids. Trimming pared 8 bases from V and 4 bases from J, leaving 14 bases between. CDR1 and CDR2 from the germline V gene are MNHNS and SASEGT. Here the CDR3 DNA reads TGTGCCAGCGGTTCGCCAGCCTCCTATGGCTACACCTTC. It is translated as CASGSPASYGYTF.

The V call is TRBV7-8, the J call TRBJ2-5; 13 bases align to TRBD2. The assigned J gene may be wrong: the sequence end matches TRBJ2-7 better. Germline V CDR1 and CDR2: SGHVS, FQNEAQ. The CDR3 extends over 16 amino acids. The CDR3 DNA reads as TGTGCCAGCAGCTTAGGGGGACTAGCGGGATTCTACGAGCAGTACTTC. It codes for CASSLGGLAGFYEQYF.

The V call is TRBV14, the J call TRBJ2-7, with TRBD1 matching 7 bases. The CDR3 consists of 14 residues. CDR1 is SGHDN, CDR2 FVKESK, per germline. V dropped 4 bases and J dropped 3; count of bases not matched to a gene: 6. CDR3 amino acids: CASSPRQGLYEQYF. The CDR3 DNA is TGTGCCAGCAGCCCGCGACAGGGCCTCTACGAGCAGTACTTC. Full variable domain (remainder filled in from reference TRBV14 and TRBJ2-7): EAGVTQFPSHSVIEKGQTVTLRCDPISGHDNLYWYRRVMGKEIKFLLHFVKESKQDESGMPNNRFLAERTGGTYSTLKVQPAELEDSGVYFCASSPRQGLYEQYFGPGTRLTVT.

V usage is TRBV6-5 and J usage is TRBJ1-2; 7 bases are shared with TRBD1. Looked up from germline, CDR1 is MNHEY and CDR2 is SVGAGI. V lost 6 bases and J lost 6; bases outside the gene matches: 13. This CDR3 spans 15 amino acids. The CDR3 spells CASRTGQFHTNGYTF. The CDR3 region has the DNA TGTGCCAGCAGGACGGGACAGTTCCACACAAATGGCTACACCTTC.

J is TRBJ1-4 and V is TRBV28; D unresolved. The CDR3 contains 12 residues. The germline V and J ends were trimmed by 6 bases and 5 bases, with 7 bases remaining between them. Per germline, CDR1 MDHEN and CDR2 SYDVKM. The CDR3 DNA sequence: TGTGCCAGCAGGGGGTCCAATGAAAAACTGTTTTTT. Its translation is CASRGSNEKLFF.

This chain connects TRBV5-1 to TRBJ2-7, with D tentatively TRBD2 (7 bases). The CDR3 covers 13 residues. Trimming cost V 0 bases and J 6 bases, with 10 bases left between them. From germline, CDR1 is SGHRS and CDR2 YFSETQ. This chain's CDR3 is CASSLVGGREQYF. CDR3 sequence (DNA): TGCGCCAGCAGCTTGGTCGGGGGGCGCGAGCAGTACTTC.

The chain uses TRBV2 and TRBJ2-3, with 9 nucleotides matching TRBD1. From germline, CDR1 is SNHLY and CDR2 FYNNEI. J gave up 2 bases and V 7 bases, and 4 bases lay outside the gene matches. This CDR3 region has 14 residues. The CDR3 sequence: CASMTGGFTDTQYF. In DNA, the CDR3 is TGTGCCAGCATGACAGGGGGGTTCACAGATACGCAGTATTTT.

V and J are TRBV19 and TRBJ2-7; TRBD2 matches 8 bases. This CDR3 is built from 15 residues. After removal of 3 bases from V and 1 base from J, the junction contained 5 bases not matched to a gene. Looked up from germline, CDR1 is LNHDA and CDR2 is SQIVND (reference sequence). The CDR3 is CASSISAGVSYEQYF. DNA for the CDR3: TGTGCCAGTAGTATTTCAGCGGGAGTGTCCTACGAGCAGTACTTC.

The genes are TRBV27 and TRBJ1-1, with D possibly TRBD1 on 5 matching bases. CDR1 MNHEY and CDR2 SMNVEV come from the germline V gene (reference sequence). Trimming cost V 5 bases and J 5 bases, with 18 bases left between them. CDR3 length equals 15 residues. Written as DNA, the CDR3 is TGTGCCAGCAGTAACGACAGCCAGAGGGTGACTGAAGCTTTCTTT. Translated, it gives CASSNDSQRVTEAFF.

The V and J genes are TRBV30 and TRBJ2-5; possibly TRBD1 for D (5 bases). The V end was cut by 5 bases, the J end by 3 bases, with 7 bases between. The CDR3 runs 11 residues. The V gene's germline CDR1 is GTSNPN and CDR2 SVGIG (reference sequence). The CDR3 sequence: CAWDRKETQYF. CDR3 nucleotides: TGTGCCTGGGACAGAAAAGAGACCCAGTACTTC. Supplemented by reference TRBV30 and TRBJ2-5, the full variable domain reads SQTIHQWPATLVQPVGSPLSLECTVEGTSNPNLYWYRQAAGRGLQLLFYSVGIGQISSEVPQNLSASRPQDRQFILSSKKLLLSDSGFYLCAWDRKETQYFGPGTRLLVL.

V usage is TRBV6-5 and J usage is TRBJ2-2, with D perhaps TRBD1 or TRBD2 (6 bases each). Trimming removed 1 base from V and 2 bases from J, with 11 bases in between. Germline V CDR1 and CDR2: MNHEY, SVGAGI. The length of the CDR3 is 16 residues. DNA of the CDR3: TGTGCCAGCAGTTACTGGGGGGCGCGTAACACCGGGGAGCTGTTTTTT. This codes for CASSYWGARNTGELFF.

Note on this clone: At one boundary the junction diverges from the germline segment, which might be a read error. The chain has TRBV19 and TRBJ2-7; possibly TRBD1 for D (5 bases). CDR1 is LNHDA, CDR2 SQIVND, per germline (reference sequence). CDR3 length: 12 residues. The CDR3, as DNA: TGTGCCAGTAGTATCGGACACTACGGGCAGTACTTC. Its translation: CASSIGHYGQYF.

The chain carries TRBV5-6 and TRBJ2-7; D could derive from TRBD1 or TRBD2 (5 bases each). The CDR3 covers 16 residues. V was shortened by 1 base and J by 3 bases, with 17 bases between the two germline ends. Germline loops: CDR1 SGHDT, CDR2 YYEEEE. The CDR3 loop is CASSLRPPRDDYEQYF. In DNA form, the CDR3 reads TGTGCCAGCAGCTTGAGACCACCCAGGGACGACTACGAGCAGTACTTC.

This rearrangement joins TRBV7-9 to TRBJ2-1, with D unclear. The V and J ends lost 0 bases and 4 bases respectively, with 16 bases between them. The V gene's germline CDR1 is SEHNR and CDR2 FQNEAQ (reference sequence). The CDR3 sequence is 17 residues long. The CDR3 DNA is TGTGCCAGCAGCTTAGCGTTTAGACTTTTGAATTACAATGAGCAGTTCTTC. This sequence encodes CASSLAFRLLNYNEQFF.

CDR3 DNA: TGCGCCAGCAGTCAATCCCCTCATGGTGCGGGGAAAATATGGAATCAGCCCCAGCATTTT. Translated: CASSQSPHGAGKIWNQPQHF. This chain links TRBV23-1 with TRBJ1-5; D not resolved. TRBV23-1 is treated as an ORF (open reading frame) with a function not yet certain. The CDR3 loop spans 20 amino acids. Trimming left V 0 bases short and J 4 bases short, with 25 bases between.

This clone occurred a few times. The chain has TRBV7-9 and TRBJ2-3; 14 bases are shared with TRBD2. J gave up 6 bases and V 5 bases, and 7 bases lay outside the gene matches. CDR3 size: 16 residues. In germline, CDR1 is SEHNR, CDR2 FQNEAQ (reference sequence). Here the CDR3 reads CASSQGLAGARDTQYF. In nucleotides, the CDR3 is TGTGCCAGCAGCCAGGGACTAGCGGGAGCAAGGGATACGCAGTATTTT. The full variable domain, rest sourced from reference TRBV7-9 and TRBJ2-3, is DTGVSQNPRHKITKRGQNVTFRCDPISEHNRLYWYRQTLGQGPEFLTYFQNEAQLEKSRLLSDRFSAERPKGSFSTLEIQRTEQGDSAMYLCASSQGLAGARDTQYFGPGTRLTVL.

The chain combines TRBV7-9 with TRBJ2-1; D gene uncertain. This CDR3 region has 11 residues. Per the germline V gene, CDR1 is SEHNR and CDR2 is FQNEAQ (reference sequence). Trimming stripped 4 bases from V and 15 bases from J, with 13 bases between. In DNA, the CDR3 is TGTGCCAGCAGCTACGGACCCAGCCCGTTCTTC. This codes for CASSYGPSPFF.

The rearrangement uses TRBV28 and TRBJ2-5; D unresolved. The CDR3 totals 17 residues. Germline V CDR1 and CDR2: MDHEN, SYDVKM. V shed 6 bases and J shed 3 bases, with 23 bases lying between them. The CDR3: CASRTDFSVQQKETQYF. Written as DNA, the CDR3 is TGTGCCAGCAGAACAGATTTTAGTGTCCAGCAGAAAGAGACCCAGTACTTC.